The 29 T cell receptor beta chains below all came from one sample that was sequenced in a study of long-term antiretroviral therapy in people with HIV. They ran version v3.0 of the immunoSEQ assay at survey level. The table came from immunoSEQ multiplex PCR; TCRdb's copy has only in-frame clones and leaves some out. The sample has some 40,000 clones, about 90% seen once. This specimen consisted of unsorted PBMCs, obtained 1.2 years after starting antiretroviral therapy. The receptors stem from a woman in her fifties or sixties with HIV.

The rearrangement uses TRBV14 and TRBJ1-6; no definite D call. Per the germline V gene, CDR1 is SGHDN and CDR2 is FVKESK. The CDR3 sequence is 10 residues long. V lost 4 bases and J lost 15, with 7 bases in between. Here the CDR3 reads CASSPSSLHF. The CDR3 nucleotides are TGTGCCAGCAGCCCTTCTAGCCTCCACTTT.

The rearrangement links TRBV29-1 to TRBJ2-3; 9 bases align to TRBD2. CDR3 size: 14 residues. Trimming cost V 4 bases and J 6 bases; bases outside gene matches: 8. Germline CDR1 is SQVTM and CDR2 is ANQGSEA. CDR3 in amino acids: CSVVSGGIRDTQYF. The CDR3 region has the DNA TGCAGCGTTGTTAGCGGGGGAATACGGGATACGCAGTATTTT.

This clone occurred a few times. This chain links TRBV30 with TRBJ1-2; D gene ambiguous. Looked up from germline, CDR1 is GTSNPN and CDR2 is SVGIG (reference sequence). CDR3 length: 12 residues. The V and J ends lost 0 bases and 2 bases respectively, with 4 bases between them. The CDR3: CAWSVSNYGYTF. CDR3 coding DNA: TGTGCCTGGAGTGTATCCAACTATGGCTACACCTTC.

This rearrangement joins TRBV4-3 to TRBJ1-6, with D possibly being TRBD1 (5 bases). Looked up from germline, CDR1 is LGHNA and CDR2 is YSLEER. This CDR3 region has 16 residues. Trimming took off 0 bases at V and 8 bases at J, with 14 bases between the two ends. The CDR3 spells CASSQDRTGGDSPLHF. CDR3 in DNA: TGCGCCAGCAGCCAAGATCGTACGGGAGGGGATTCACCCCTCCACTTT.

As DNA, the CDR3 is TGTGCCAGCAGTTACTCGGGGGACAGCGCCAACTATGGCTACACCTTC. It specifies CASSYSGDSANYGYTF. This sequence joins TRBV5-4 and TRBJ1-2; the match to TRBD1 covers 7 bases. There are 16 residues in the CDR3. Trimming cost V 5 bases and J 2 bases; bases outside gene matches: 12. CDR1 and CDR2 (germline): SGHNT, YYREEE (reference sequence). The complete variable domain, with remaining parts taken from reference TRBV5-4 and TRBJ1-2, reads ETGVTQSPTHLIKTRGQQVTLRCSSQSGHNTVSWYQQALGQGPQFIFQYYREEENGRGNFPPRFSGLQFPNYSSELNVNALELDDSALYLCASSYSGDSANYGYTFGSGTRLTVV.

V and J are TRBV5-1 and TRBJ2-5, with TRBD2 matching 10 bases. This CDR3 has 16 residues. Looked up from germline, CDR1 is SGHRS and CDR2 is YFSETQ. The junction had 10 bases not matched to a gene; V was cut back by 5 bases and J by 3 bases. The CDR3 nucleotides are TGCGCCAGCAGTCCCAGCGGGGGGGTTGGCGAAGAGACCCAGTACTTC. Its translation is CASSPSGGVGEETQYF. Full variable domain (remainder filled in from reference TRBV5-1 and TRBJ2-5): KAGVTQTPRYLIKTRGQQVTLSCSPISGHRSVSWYQQTPGQGLQFLFEYFSETQRNKGNFPGRFSGRQFSNSRSEMNVSTLELGDSALYLCASSPSGGVGEETQYFGPGTRLLVL.

The chain uses TRBV30 and TRBJ1-5; no definite D call. Germline CDR1 and CDR2: GTSNPN and SVGIG (reference sequence). V was shortened by 1 base and J by 6 bases, with 22 bases between the two germline ends. The length of the CDR3 is 17 residues. As DNA, the CDR3 is TGTGCCTGGAGTGCCGCCCTTCCTGGGCAACGGGGTCAGCCCCAGCATTTT. This gives the protein CAWSAALPGQRGQPQHF.

The rearrangement joins TRBV5-1 to TRBJ1-1, with TRBD1 as a possible D gene (6 bases). Germline values: CDR1 SGHRS, CDR2 YFSETQ. V shed 4 bases and J shed 0 bases, with 16 bases lying between them. The CDR3 is 16 amino acids. The CDR3 region has the DNA TGCGCCAGCAGCGCCCAGGACAGAACAATGAACACTGAAGCTTTCTTT. This codes for CASSAQDRTMNTEAFF. Full variable domain (remainder filled in from reference TRBV5-1 and TRBJ1-1): KAGVTQTPRYLIKTRGQQVTLSCSPISGHRSVSWYQQTPGQGLQFLFEYFSETQRNKGNFPGRFSGRQFSNSRSEMNVSTLELGDSALYLCASSAQDRTMNTEAFFGQGTRLTVV.

The chain joins TRBV11-2 to TRBJ1-1; the D is unclear. Trimming pared 5 bases from V and 3 bases from J, leaving 16 bases between. The CDR3 is 15 residues long. Germline V lookup: CDR1 SGHAT, CDR2 FQNNGV. CDR3 amino acids: CASSPWTGQDTEAFF. The CDR3 region has the DNA TGTGCCAGCAGCCCTTGGACGGGTCAGGACACTGAAGCTTTCTTT.

The chain carries TRBV5-1 and TRBJ2-7; 11 bases are shared with TRBD2. V shed 1 base and J 6 bases; nucleotides not matched to a gene: 12. The CDR3 is made up of 17 amino acids. Germline CDR1 reads SGHRS; CDR2 reads YFSETQ. CDR3 amino acids: CASSLSASGGLGLEQYF. The CDR3 DNA follows: TGCGCCAGCAGCTTGTCGGCTAGCGGGGGGCTGGGGCTCGAGCAGTACTTC.

A single count supports this clone. The rearrangement links TRBV9 to TRBJ2-1, with TRBD2 matching over 12 bases. The trim removed 5 bases at V and 8 bases at J, leaving 11 bases unmatched. This CDR3 is 16 amino acids long. Per germline, CDR1 SGDLS and CDR2 YYNGEE. The CDR3, as DNA: TGTGCCAGCAGTATGTCTAGCGGGGGGGCCTGGGATGAGCAGTTCTTC. Protein product: CASSMSSGGAWDEQFF.

CDR3 nucleotides: TGTGCCAGCAGCTTGGCCTTCCGGAGACAGAACACTGAAGCTTTCTTT. This sequence encodes CASSLAFRRQNTEAFF. The rearrangement joins TRBV5-4 to TRBJ1-1, with no clear D. The germline V and J ends were trimmed by 0 bases and 1 base, with 13 bases remaining between them. Germline V gene sequence: CDR1 SGHNT, CDR2 YYREEE (reference sequence). This CDR3 region has 16 residues.

This clone was seen once. The chain links TRBV7-2 to TRBJ1-2; TRBD1 might be the D (5 bases). Germline lookup yields CDR1 SGHTA and CDR2 FQGNSA. The CDR3 spans 15 residues. V was shortened by 2 bases and J by 6 bases, with 16 bases between the two germline ends. Here the CDR3 DNA reads TGTGCCAGCAGCTTATGGGGGGAGAGGTGGAATGGCTACACCTTC. This codes for CASSLWGERWNGYTF.

A single count supports this clone. J is TRBJ2-3 and V is TRBV7-3, with 9 bases identical to TRBD2. V dropped 5 bases and J dropped 5; count of bases not matched to a gene: 5. This CDR3 is 14 amino acids long. The germline CDR1 and CDR2 sequences are SGHTA and FQGTGA. The CDR3: CASSPGLALDTQYF. The CDR3 bases are TGTGCCAGCAGCCCGGGACTAGCCTTAGATACGCAGTATTTT.

This clone has just one count. The chain joins TRBV5-1 to TRBJ2-7; the match to TRBD1 covers 9 bases. CDR3 length equals 14 residues. V trimming: 4 bases; J trimming: 2 bases; junction bases outside the gene matches: 4. Germline-derived CDR1 and CDR2 are SGHRS and YFSETQ. DNA for the CDR3: TGCGCCAGCAGCCCTCGGACAGGGGCCTACGAGCAGTACTTC. It yields the protein CASSPRTGAYEQYF.

The chain combines TRBV2 with TRBJ2-2; 8 bases are shared with TRBD1. Germline V CDR1 and CDR2: SNHLY, FYNNEI. The CDR3 extends over 16 amino acids. V was clipped by 5 bases and J by 2 bases; unmatched bases: 7. DNA of the CDR3: TGTGCCAGCAGTTCCTTAGGACAGGGAAACACCGGGGAGCTGTTTTTT. As protein: CASSSLGQGNTGELFF.

The rearrangement joins TRBV21-1 to TRBJ1-1. TRBV21-1 represents a pseudogene. This CDR3 has 14 residues. The CDR3 sequence is CASRPRVTNTEAFF. CDR3 in DNA: TGTGCCAGCAGGCCCCGAGTGACGAACACTGAAGCTTTCTTT.

The J gene is TRBJ1-6, the V gene TRBV7-8; 9 bases fit TRBD1. CDR1 and CDR2 from the germline V gene are SGHVS and FQNEAQ. The CDR3 contains 16 residues. Trimming removed 0 bases from V and 8 bases from J; junction bases left unmatched: 5. The CDR3 sequence: CASSLAWGQGYSPLHF. The CDR3 DNA reads TGTGCCAGCAGCTTAGCCTGGGGACAGGGCTATTCACCCCTCCACTTT.

The chain is built from TRBV9 and TRBJ1-3, with D hard to call. This CDR3 region has 15 residues. The V end lost 0 bases, the J end lost 0 bases, and 7 bases lay between the germline ends. The germline V gene has CDR1 SGDLS and CDR2 YYNGEE. This CDR3 is CASSVEGLSGNTIYF. The CDR3 DNA reads TGTGCCAGCAGCGTAGAAGGGCTCTCTGGAAACACCATATATTTT. Variable domain in full (rest from reference TRBV9 and TRBJ1-3): DSGVTQTPKHLITATGQRVTLRCSPRSGDLSVYWYQQSLDQGLQFLIQYYNGEERAKGNILERFSAQQFPDLHSELNLSSLELGDSALYFCASSVEGLSGNTIYFGEGSWLTVV.

The chain links TRBV14 to TRBJ1-5; D is undetermined. The V end lost 3 bases, the J end lost 11 bases, and 14 bases lay between the germline ends. Looked up from germline, CDR1 is SGHDN and CDR2 is FVKESK. The CDR3 covers 13 residues. Here the CDR3 reads CASSQGGFSAQHF. In DNA, the CDR3 is TGTGCCAGCAGCCAGGGAGGATTCTCGGCCCAGCATTTT. The full variable domain, completed using reference TRBV14 and TRBJ1-5, is EAGVTQFPSHSVIEKGQTVTLRCDPISGHDNLYWYRRVMGKEIKFLLHFVKESKQDESGMPNNRFLAERTGGTYSTLKVQPAELEDSGVYFCASSQGGFSAQHFGDGTRLSIL.

This chain connects TRBV6-5 to TRBJ1-2, with D possibly TRBD1 on 5 matching bases. This CDR3 spans 13 amino acids. Trimming removed 6 bases from V and 1 base from J, with 9 bases in between. CDR1 and CDR2 from the germline V gene are MNHEY and SVGAGI. The CDR3 here is CASRQTVNYGYTF. DNA of the CDR3: TGTGCCAGCAGACAGACAGTTAACTATGGCTACACCTTC.

This clone was counted a few times. V and J are TRBV19 and TRBJ1-6, with 8 nucleotides matching TRBD1. The CDR3 is made up of 16 amino acids. Trimming removed 4 bases from V and 5 bases from J; junction bases left unmatched: 7. Germline lookup yields CDR1 LNHDA and CDR2 SQIVND (reference sequence). The CDR3 loop reads CASSTQQGAHNSPLHF. DNA for the CDR3: TGTGCCAGTAGTACCCAGCAGGGGGCCCATAATTCACCCCTCCACTTT.

The chain has TRBV7-2 and TRBJ2-1; D possibly corresponds to TRBD1 (5 bases). Germline V gene sequence: CDR1 SGHTA, CDR2 FQGNSA. Trimming pared 1 base from V and 6 bases from J, leaving 13 bases between. This CDR3 is 15 amino acids long. The CDR3 loop reads CASSLEGRQGNEQFF. The CDR3 coding sequence is TGTGCCAGCAGCTTAGAGGGGCGTCAAGGCAATGAGCAGTTCTTC.

The chain recombines TRBV4-1 with TRBJ2-3, with D possibly TRBD2 on 6 matching bases. The CDR3 length is 15 residues. CDR1 is MGHRA and CDR2 is YSYEKL in the germline V gene. V was shortened by 5 bases and J by 0 bases, with 12 bases between the two germline ends. The chain's CDR3 is CASSAGLLSTDTQYF. CDR3 coding DNA: TGCGCCAGCAGCGCTGGACTACTCAGCACAGATACGCAGTATTTT.

The chain employs TRBV19 and TRBJ1-5, with D maybe TRBD1 (6 bases). The CDR3 length is 14 residues. Trimming took off 4 bases at V and 6 bases at J, with 13 bases between the two ends. Germline assignment: CDR1 LNHDA and CDR2 SQIVND (reference sequence). CDR3 in amino acids: CASSNGGAGQPQHF. CDR3 DNA sequence: TGTGCCAGTAGTAACGGGGGCGCCGGTCAGCCCCAGCATTTT. Full variable domain (rest looked up from reference TRBV19 and TRBJ1-5): DGGITQSPKYLFRKEGQNVTLSCEQNLNHDAMYWYRQDPGQGLRLIYYSQIVNDFQKGDIAEGYSVSREKKESFPLTVTSAQKNPTAFYLCASSNGGAGQPQHFGDGTRLSIL.

The chain carries TRBV5-1 and TRBJ2-3; no clear D gene. V dropped 0 bases and J dropped 4 bases, with 12 bases sitting between them. Germline-derived CDR1 and CDR2 are SGHRS and YFSETQ. The CDR3 spans 15 residues. The CDR3 reads CASSLEWAYSDTQYF. CDR3 bases: TGCGCCAGCAGCTTGGAATGGGCCTATTCAGATACGCAGTATTTT.

The chain employs TRBV10-1 and TRBJ1-3; D is possibly TRBD1 (5 bases). Trimming removed 5 bases at V and 0 bases at J, with 29 bases between. This CDR3 contains 21 residues. Germline V lookup: CDR1 WNHNN, CDR2 SYGVQD (reference sequence). CDR3: CASSQNGSGQPRWSSGNTIYF. CDR3 bases: TGCGCCAGCAGTCAGAACGGCTCAGGACAACCAAGGTGGAGCTCTGGAAACACCATATATTTT.

The chain couples TRBV5-1 to TRBJ2-5, with TRBD2 matching 7 bases. The germline CDR1 and CDR2 sequences are SGHRS and YFSETQ. This CDR3 has 14 amino acids. With 6 bases clipped from V and 5 bases from J, the junction kept 10 bases outside the gene matches. The CDR3 is CASKVGGSSETQYF. CDR3 nucleotide sequence: TGCGCCAGCAAGGTGGGGGGGTCTTCCGAGACCCAGTACTTC.

This clone is a singleton in its sample. The V and J genes are TRBV7-3 and TRBJ2-7, with 8 nucleotides matching TRBD2. V trimming: 6 bases; J trimming: 0 bases; junction bases outside the gene matches: 7. CDR3 length equals 15 residues. Germline CDR1 reads SGHTA; CDR2 reads FQGTGA. The CDR3 DNA follows: TGTGCCAGCAGTCCCCAAGCGGGGGCCTCCTACGAGCAGTACTTC. Translation: CASSPQAGASYEQYF.